This T cell receptor beta chain was captured by sequencing in a study of identical twins. MiXCR, run by TCRdb on the 5' RACE reads, gives a single entry per CDR3 protein. The table shows about 330,000 distinct CDR3 sequences, with approximately 13% occurring only once. The sample holds many counts of this clonotype. The antigen remains unidentified. J gave up 9 bases and V 3 bases, and 10 bases lay outside the gene matches. The CDR3 runs to 15 residues. Germline CDR1 is MRHNA and CDR2 is SNTAGT. Study findings and constraints: The models gave estimates that fell short of the out-of-frame TCR alpha sharing seen in monozygotic twins. Whereas memory repertoires showed no such difference, abundant cord blood beta clonotypes carried fewer insertions.

The same data also went into a second study, on yellow fever vaccine responses in identical twins.

This TCR derives from a woman between 18 and 29 years old in good health. The V and J genes are TRBV6-4 and TRBJ2-1, with TRBD2 matching 8 bases. Sequenced input: CD8+ T cells sorted from blood. The CDR3 protein is CASSDSGTMASEQFF. The CDR3, as DNA: TGTGCCAGCAGTGATAGCGGGACCATGGCAAGTGAGCAGTTCTTC.